This T cell receptor (beta chain) was captured by sequencing in a study of cytomegalovirus exposure and HLA in healthy donors. PCR employed 60 Vbeta and 13 Jbeta primers. The authors' processing: About 80 million unique TCR beta chains, 9.5 million to 11 million of them shared, were counted by a later analysis. This table comes from immunoSEQ multiplex PCR, and its TCRdb copy is limited to in-frame clones, with some not included. V, J and clone size reflect that table, while D and trimming were determined from the DNA. The profile shows about 95,000 clones, roughly 79% of them singletons. As for this clone: The target antigen is unknown.

There are 11 residues in the CDR3. The germline V gene encodes CDR1 MNHEY and CDR2 SMNVEV (reference sequence). V lost 5 bases and J lost 2, with 4 bases in between. General study findings and limits: Sequencing likely caused a cluster of highly shared sequence variants. The study found most TCR sequences rare, yet found some public TCRs in many donors.

The receptor was isolated from a woman between 65 and 79 years old in good health and CMV-seropositive. Material: PBMCs. The chain employs TRBV27 and TRBJ2-7, with D hard to call. CDR3: CASSPAYEQYF. The CDR3 region has the DNA TGTGCCAGCAGTCCAGCCTACGAGCAGTACTTC.